These T cell receptor beta chains were read from a single sample in a study of human T cells and chemical hapten exposure. TCRdb itself ran the RACE reads through MiXCR, one entry per CDR3 protein. The table has about 340,000 distinct CDR3 sequences, around 7% seen once. The sequencing here drew on whole blood, taken in connection with sensitization to the hapten diphenylcyclopropenone (DPC). The receptors were sampled from a young woman with alopecia areata. Some clones in this sample may be carry-over from other donors' samples. CDR3s include the opening cysteine and the closing phenylalanine or tryptophan. The D gene is left open where the match is weak. Not all rows give a size; the values are once, few, many and, for expanded clones, a class.

V gene: TRBV2; D gene: TRBD2; J gene: TRBJ2-2; clone size: few; CDR3 DNA: TGTGCCAGTCTACCGGGACTAGAGAACACCGGGGAGCTGTTTTTT; CDR3 protein: CASLPGLENTGELFF
V gene: TRBV6-2/TRBV6-3; D gene: TRBD2; J gene: TRBJ2-7; clone size: -; CDR3 DNA: TGTGCCAGCGGGACTATGGTCGAGCAGTACTTC; CDR3 protein: CASGTMVEQYF
V gene: TRBV5-1; D gene: -; J gene: TRBJ2-7; clone size: -; CDR3 DNA: TGCGCCAGCAGCACAACGACTACGGGGTACGAGCAGTACTTC; CDR3 protein: CASSTTTTGYEQYF
V gene: TRBV6-2/TRBV6-3; D gene: -; J gene: TRBJ2-1; clone size: few; CDR3 DNA: TGTGCCAGCAGTTACCGTCCCTACAATGAGCAGTTCTTC; CDR3 protein: CASSYRPYNEQFF
V gene: TRBV19; D gene: -; J gene: TRBJ1-5; clone size: many; CDR3 DNA: TGTGCCAGCGGGTCTCGTGTTAGCCCCCAGCATTTT; CDR3 protein: CASGSRVSPQHF
V gene: TRBV20-1; D gene: -; J gene: TRBJ2-1; clone size: many; CDR3 DNA: TGCAGTGCTAGGGCTAGGGACAATGAGCAGTTCTTC; CDR3 protein: CSARARDNEQFF
V gene: TRBV5-4; D gene: TRBD1; J gene: TRBJ2-6; clone size: -; CDR3 DNA: TGTGCCAGCAGCTCTATGACAGGGGGATCCGGTGGGGCCAACGTCCTGACTTTC; CDR3 protein: CASSSMTGGSGGANVLTF
V gene: TRBV6-1; D gene: -; J gene: TRBJ2-3; clone size: few; CDR3 DNA: TGTGCCAGCAGTGAAGCGTGGACGGGGAATACGCAGTATTTT; CDR3 protein: CASSEAWTGNTQYF
V gene: TRBV29-1; D gene: -; J gene: TRBJ1-4; clone size: few; CDR3 DNA: TGCAGCGTTGAAGGACAGGCGGGTGAAAAACTGTTTTTT; CDR3 protein: CSVEGQAGEKLFF
V gene: TRBV20-1; D gene: TRBD2; J gene: TRBJ2-1; clone size: many; CDR3 DNA: TGCAGTGCCCAAACCGGGACTAGAATTAATGAGCAGTTCTTC; CDR3 protein: CSAQTGTRINEQFF
V gene: TRBV7-9; D gene: -; J gene: TRBJ2-3; clone size: many; CDR3 DNA: TGTGCCAGCAGCTTAGGCGGGGACGGGCAGTATTTT; CDR3 protein: CASSLGGDGQYF
V gene: TRBV12-3/TRBV12-4; D gene: -; J gene: TRBJ2-1; clone size: many; CDR3 DNA: TGTGCCAGCTATTGGCAGGGTGTGAATGAGCAGTTCTTC; CDR3 protein: CASYWQGVNEQFF
V gene: TRBV3-1; D gene: -; J gene: TRBJ1-1; clone size: many; CDR3 DNA: TGTGCCAGCAGCCAAGGAATTTACACTGAAGCTTTCTTT; CDR3 protein: CASSQGIYTEAFF
V gene: TRBV7-2; D gene: -; J gene: TRBJ2-1; clone size: many; CDR3 DNA: TGTGCCAGCAGCCCCTGGGGGGTCGATGAGCAGTTCTTC; CDR3 protein: CASSPWGVDEQFF
V gene: TRBV14; D gene: -; J gene: TRBJ1-2; clone size: few; CDR3 DNA: TGTGCCAGCAGCCTGACCCGTTACGGATACTACACCTTC; CDR3 protein: CASSLTRYGYYTF
V gene: TRBV12-3/TRBV12-4; D gene: TRBD2; J gene: TRBJ2-5; clone size: -; CDR3 DNA: TGTGCCAGCAGTACCTGGACTAGCGGGGACCCGGAGACCCAGTACTTC; CDR3 protein: CASSTWTSGDPETQYF
V gene: TRBV12-3/TRBV12-4; D gene: -; J gene: TRBJ2-1; clone size: many; CDR3 DNA: TGTGCCAGCAGTTTAGTAGGCAGCTACAATGAGCAGTTCTTC; CDR3 protein: CASSLVGSYNEQFF
V gene: TRBV6-5; D gene: -; J gene: TRBJ1-4; clone size: -; CDR3 DNA: TGTGCCAGCAGTTACGGACGTGAAACTAATGAAAAACTGTTTTTT; CDR3 protein: CASSYGRETNEKLFF
V gene: TRBV7-3; D gene: TRBD1; J gene: TRBJ1-2; clone size: -; CDR3 DNA: TGTGCCAGCAGCTCCTGGACAGGGCTTAACTATGGCTACACCTTC; CDR3 protein: CASSSWTGLNYGYTF
V gene: TRBV2; D gene: TRBD1; J gene: TRBJ1-2; clone size: few; CDR3 DNA: TGTGCCAGCAGTGTCGGGACAGATAACTATGGCTACACCTTC; CDR3 protein: CASSVGTDNYGYTF
V gene: TRBV6-1; D gene: -; J gene: TRBJ1-3; clone size: -; CDR3 DNA: TGTGCCACCACTCCGGGCGGAATCTCTGGAAACACCATATATTTT; CDR3 protein: CATTPGGISGNTIYF
V gene: TRBV5-1; D gene: -; J gene: TRBJ2-3; clone size: few; CDR3 DNA: TGCGCCACCAAAGCGGCAGGGAGCACAGATACGCAGTATTTT; CDR3 protein: CATKAAGSTDTQYF
V gene: TRBV6-5; D gene: TRBD1; J gene: TRBJ2-7; clone size: many; CDR3 DNA: TGTGCCAGCAGTTACTCGCTGACAGGGGGATACGAGCAGTACTTC; CDR3 protein: CASSYSLTGGYEQYF
V gene: TRBV6-5; D gene: -; J gene: TRBJ1-5; clone size: -; CDR3 DNA: TGTGCCAGCAGTTACTCGGGGCTCAATAGCAATCAGCCCCAGCATTTT; CDR3 protein: CASSYSGLNSNQPQHF
V gene: TRBV18; D gene: -; J gene: TRBJ1-1; clone size: -; CDR3 DNA: TGTGCCAGCTCACCTATTCCAGGAGAGGGGACTGAAGCTTTCTTT; CDR3 protein: CASSPIPGEGTEAFF
V gene: TRBV6-2/TRBV6-3; D gene: -; J gene: TRBJ1-5; clone size: few; CDR3 DNA: TGTGCCAGCAGTTACGAGGGCCGGGGAAATCAGCCCCAGCATTTT; CDR3 protein: CASSYEGRGNQPQHF
V gene: TRBV6-5; D gene: TRBD1; J gene: TRBJ1-1; clone size: -; CDR3 DNA: TGTGCCAGCAGTCCCACAGGGGGTAGCACTGAAGCTTTCTTT; CDR3 protein: CASSPTGGSTEAFF
V gene: TRBV12-3/TRBV12-4; D gene: -; J gene: TRBJ2-5; clone size: -; CDR3 DNA: TGTGCCAGCAGTTTACCCAGGACCCAAGAGACCCAGTACTTC; CDR3 protein: CASSLPRTQETQYF
V gene: TRBV2; D gene: -; J gene: TRBJ2-3; clone size: many; CDR3 DNA: TGTGCCAGCAGTGAAGAGGCTAGTGATGCCTGGGGCACAGATACGCAGTATTTT; CDR3 protein: CASSEEASDAWGTDTQYF
V gene: TRBV27; D gene: TRBD1; J gene: TRBJ2-1; clone size: few; CDR3 DNA: TGTGCCAGCAGTTCGGACAGGTTAAATGAGCAGTTCTTC; CDR3 protein: CASSSDRLNEQFF
V gene: TRBV7-8; D gene: -; J gene: TRBJ2-3; clone size: many; CDR3 DNA: TGTGCCAGCAGCTTAGTCCGTCCGGAAAAAGATACGCAGTATTTT; CDR3 protein: CASSLVRPEKDTQYF
V gene: TRBV18; D gene: -; J gene: TRBJ2-7; clone size: -; CDR3 DNA: TGTGCCAGCTCACCCGAGGGCGGGGTCTCCTACGAGCAGTACTTC; CDR3 protein: CASSPEGGVSYEQYF
V gene: TRBV5-1; D gene: -; J gene: TRBJ2-1; clone size: many; CDR3 DNA: TGCGCCAGCAGCCCCGGGGCCCCTGGGGCTGAGCAGTTCTTC; CDR3 protein: CASSPGAPGAEQFF
V gene: TRBV29-1; D gene: -; J gene: TRBJ2-2; clone size: few; CDR3 DNA: TGCAGCGCCATTAAGTCGGCCGGGGAGCTGTTTTTT; CDR3 protein: CSAIKSAGELFF
V gene: TRBV4-1; D gene: -; J gene: TRBJ1-6; clone size: many; CDR3 DNA: TGCGCCAGCAGCCAAGAGGCGGGGATCGAATCACCCCTCCACTTT; CDR3 protein: CASSQEAGIESPLHF
V gene: TRBV20-1; D gene: -; J gene: TRBJ2-1; clone size: many; CDR3 DNA: TGCAGTGCTAGAGACCCGGCTCCCCCGGAGTTCTTC; CDR3 protein: CSARDPAPPEFF
V gene: TRBV6-4; D gene: TRBD2; J gene: TRBJ2-2; clone size: few; CDR3 DNA: TGTGCCAGCAGTGATGCGAGCGGGGGGACCGGGGAGCTGTTTTTT; CDR3 protein: CASSDASGGTGELFF
V gene: TRBV20-1; D gene: TRBD2; J gene: TRBJ2-1; clone size: -; CDR3 DNA: TGCAGTGCCCCCGGGACTAGCGGGGGGTTAAATGAGCAGTTCTTC; CDR3 protein: CSAPGTSGGLNEQFF
V gene: TRBV5-1; D gene: -; J gene: TRBJ2-3; clone size: few; CDR3 DNA: TGCGCCAGCAGACAGGACGGGTCCACAGATACGCAGTATTTT; CDR3 protein: CASRQDGSTDTQYF
V gene: TRBV28; D gene: -; J gene: TRBJ1-1; clone size: -; CDR3 DNA: TGTGCCAGCAGTCCTCAGGACAGGAACACTGAAGCTTTCTTT; CDR3 protein: CASSPQDRNTEAFF
V gene: TRBV10-3; D gene: TRBD2; J gene: TRBJ2-3; clone size: few; CDR3 DNA: TGTGCCATCAGTGATGTCAGCGGGGGAGCCCATCGCACAGATACGCAGTATTTT; CDR3 protein: CAISDVSGGAHRTDTQYF
V gene: TRBV4-3; D gene: -; J gene: TRBJ1-3; clone size: many; CDR3 DNA: TGTGCCAGCAGCCAAGAAACAGGGTCAGGAAACACCATATATTTT; CDR3 protein: CASSQETGSGNTIYF
V gene: TRBV14; D gene: -; J gene: TRBJ1-4; clone size: few; CDR3 DNA: TGTGCCAGCAGCGGTGATTATAATGAAAAACTGTTTTTT; CDR3 protein: CASSGDYNEKLFF
V gene: TRBV5-1; D gene: TRBD2; J gene: TRBJ2-1; clone size: many; CDR3 DNA: TGCGCCAGCAGCATTACTAGCGGGGGGGCCTACAATGAGCAGTTCTTC; CDR3 protein: CASSITSGGAYNEQFF